This T cell receptor beta chain was found in a study of cytomegalovirus exposure and HLA in healthy donors. CDR1 and CDR2 from the germline V gene are SNHLY and FYNNEI. CDR3 size: 16 residues. V shed 1 base and J shed 3 bases, with 13 bases lying between them. Study-wide results and caveats: Later on, an analysis showed TCR association rates differing by HLA locus, with DRB1 the most and HLA-C the fewest. There were reportedly fewer N-insertions in an Asian-associated ancestry cluster than the roughly 670-donor mean, in a later analysis. Apparent HLA restriction characterized most CMV-associated TCR beta chains in a later analysis.

Worth noting for this clone: Antigen: not known.

This PCR relied on a set of 60 Vbeta primers and 13 Jbeta primers. Clones were sequenced by immunoSEQ multiplex PCR, and TCRdb holds only the in-frame ones, with some missing. The table includes approximately 200,000 clones, around 78% detected once. The receptor comes from a man aged 30 to 45 in good health and CMV-seronegative. V usage is TRBV2 and J usage is TRBJ2-1, with D perhaps TRBD1 (6 bases). The sample was PBMCs. CDR3 bases: TGTGCCAGCAGTGAAGGTCAGGGGACGGGCTACAATGAGCAGTTCTTC. It specifies CASSEGQGTGYNEQFF.